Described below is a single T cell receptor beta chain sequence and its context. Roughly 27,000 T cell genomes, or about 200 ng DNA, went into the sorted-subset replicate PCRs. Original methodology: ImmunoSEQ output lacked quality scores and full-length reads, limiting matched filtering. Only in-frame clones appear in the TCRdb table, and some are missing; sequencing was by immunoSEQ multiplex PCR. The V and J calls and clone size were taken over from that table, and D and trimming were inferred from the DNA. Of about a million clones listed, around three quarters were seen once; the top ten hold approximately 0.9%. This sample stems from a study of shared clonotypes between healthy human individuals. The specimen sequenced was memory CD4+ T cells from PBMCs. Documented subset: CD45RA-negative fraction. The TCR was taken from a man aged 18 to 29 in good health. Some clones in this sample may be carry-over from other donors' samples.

The CDR3 nucleotides are TGCAGCGTTGAAGGAATCGGAGGGAACTATGGCTACACCTTC. Translated, it gives CSVEGIGGNYGYTF. The rearrangement joins TRBV29-1 to TRBJ1-2; D is unresolved. From germline, CDR1 is SQVTM and CDR2 ANQGSEA. The CDR3 length is 14 residues. The V gene lost 1 base and the J gene lost 2 bases, with 11 bases spanning the gap.